This entry lists 19 T cell receptor beta chains sequenced from one sample in a study of blood T cell repertoires in COVID-19. Assay used: immunoSEQ multiplex PCR; TCRdb lists only in-frame clones, some missing. The table records under 300,000 clones, about 80% of them present only once. The sequencing input was PBMCs or T cells enriched from blood (not recorded which). These receptor sequences come from a man aged 35-49 years who had recovered from COVID-19.

CDR3 in amino acids: CASGLAGYTDTQYF. Here the CDR3 DNA reads TGTGCCAGCGGGCTAGCGGGTTACACAGATACGCAGTATTTT. The chain combines TRBV4-2 with TRBJ2-3, with 8 bases aligning to TRBD2. Trimming took 8 bases from V and 2 from J; bases not matched to a gene: 6. Germline V gene lookup returns CDR1 LGHNA and CDR2 YNFKEQ. This CDR3 has 14 residues.

The chain links TRBV4-1 to TRBJ2-1, with 7 bases that match TRBD2. V shed 4 bases and J 4 bases; nucleotides not matched to a gene: 4. This CDR3 is 14 amino acids long. Germline CDR1 is MGHRA and CDR2 is YSYEKL. DNA for the CDR3: TGCGCCAGCAGCCGGGACTACAGGTACAATGAGCAGTTCTTC. Translation: CASSRDYRYNEQFF.

The V call is TRBV19, the J call TRBJ2-1, with 13 bases lining up with TRBD2. CDR3 length equals 18 residues. The trim removed 2 bases at V and 0 bases at J, leaving 4 bases unmatched. Germline values: CDR1 LNHDA, CDR2 SQIVND (reference sequence). Here the CDR3 reads CASSIRTSGRDSYNEQFF. The CDR3, as DNA: TGTGCCAGTAGTATACGGACTAGCGGGAGAGACTCCTACAATGAGCAGTTCTTC.

The V call is TRBV30, the J call TRBJ2-7; a possible D gene is TRBD1 (6 bases). Germline loops: CDR1 GTSNPN, CDR2 SVGIG (reference sequence). This CDR3 contains 12 residues. Trimming stripped 0 bases from V and 7 bases from J, with 10 bases between. This CDR3 is CAWSVVGGEQYF. The CDR3, as DNA: TGTGCCTGGAGTGTAGTAGGGGGTGAGCAGTACTTC.

The V gene is TRBV19, the J gene TRBJ2-1; D possibly corresponds to TRBD2 (5 bases). The CDR3 extends over 16 amino acids. V was trimmed by 2 bases and J by 1 base, leaving 12 bases between them. The germline gives CDR1 LNHDA, CDR2 SQIVND (reference sequence). Here the CDR3 DNA reads TGTGCCAGTAGTATAAGATTCCAGCGGTCCTACAATGAGCAGTTCTTC. It codes for CASSIRFQRSYNEQFF.

Comment on this clone: The sample has other DNA sequences that encode this CDR3 too. The chain recombines TRBV5-1 with TRBJ1-2; D gene uncertain. Germline CDR1 is SGHRS and CDR2 is YFSETQ. V lost 0 bases, J lost 2 bases, and 5 bases lay in between. CDR3 size: 13 residues. Here the CDR3 DNA reads TGCGCCAGCAGCTTGGACAAGAACTATGGCTACACCTTC. Its translation is CASSLDKNYGYTF.

CDR3 DNA sequence: TGTGCCAGCTCCCGAAACAGGGACGCTGAAGCTTTCTTT. This sequence encodes CASSRNRDAEAFF. The gene calls are TRBV18 and TRBJ1-1, with a possible D match to TRBD1 (6 bases). The germline CDR1 and CDR2 sequences are KGHSH and LQKENI. The CDR3 is 13 residues long. Between the trimmed V and J ends, which lost 6 bases and 6 bases, there was a span of 14 bases. Complete variable domain (other parts from reference TRBV18 and TRBJ1-1): NAGVMQNPRHLVRRRGQEARLRCSPMKGHSHVYWYRQLPEEGLKFMVYLQKENIIDESGMPKERFSAEFPKEGPSILRIQQVVRGDSAAYFCASSRNRDAEAFFGQGTRLTVV.

This chain connects TRBV2 to TRBJ1-5; 8 nucleotides match TRBD1. The CDR3 runs to 13 residues. Germline values: CDR1 SNHLY, CDR2 FYNNEI. With V trimmed by 8 bases and J by 0 bases, 0 bases remained unmatched. The DNA of the CDR3 is TGTGCCAGCGGGACAGGTAGCAATCAGCCCCAGCATTTT. It codes for CASGTGSNQPQHF. The full variable domain, rest sourced from reference TRBV2 and TRBJ1-5, is EPEVTQTPSHQVTQMGQEVILRCVPISNHLYFYWYRQILGQKVEFLVSFYNNEISEKSEIFDDQFSVERPDGSNFTLKIRSTKLEDSAMYFCASGTGSNQPQHFGDGTRLSIL.

The rearrangement joins TRBV18 to TRBJ1-6, with D maybe TRBD1 (6 bases). Trimming removed 4 bases at V and 7 bases at J, with 17 bases between. The CDR3 consists of 16 residues. The germline V gene encodes CDR1 KGHSH and CDR2 LQKENI. The CDR3, as DNA: TGTGCCAGCTCACAATCGTTGGGGACACGGAATTCACCCCTCCACTTT. Its translation is CASSQSLGTRNSPLHF.

The chain joins TRBV28 to TRBJ1-5; D may be TRBD1 (6 bases). The ends were cut back, 5 bases at V and 3 bases at J, with 8 bases in the middle. CDR3 length equals 13 residues. In germline, CDR1 is MDHEN, CDR2 SYDVKM. The CDR3 nucleotides read TGTGCCAGCAGTAGGGGGTTCAATCAGCCCCAGCATTTT. It encodes CASSRGFNQPQHF. The full variable domain, its missing parts supplied by reference TRBV28 and TRBJ1-5, is DVKVTQSSRYLVKRTGEKVFLECVQDMDHENMFWYRQDPGLGLRLIYFSYDVKMKEKGDIPEGYSVSREKKERFSLILESASTNQTSMYLCASSRGFNQPQHFGDGTRLSIL.

V and J are TRBV9 and TRBJ2-1, with D tentatively TRBD2 (5 bases). The CDR3 runs 14 residues. The germline CDR1 and CDR2 sequences are SGDLS and YYNGEE. Between the trimmed V and J ends, which lost 4 bases and 6 bases, there was a span of 14 bases. The CDR3 spells CASSPYPDFNEQFF. As DNA, the CDR3 is TGTGCCAGCAGCCCCTACCCGGACTTCAATGAGCAGTTCTTC. The full variable domain, with the rest looked up from reference TRBV9 and TRBJ2-1, is DSGVTQTPKHLITATGQRVTLRCSPRSGDLSVYWYQQSLDQGLQFLIQYYNGEERAKGNILERFSAQQFPDLHSELNLSSLELGDSALYFCASSPYPDFNEQFFGPGTRLTVL.

In its sample, this clone was seen once. This chain links TRBV29-1 with TRBJ1-4; D gene ambiguous. Germline values: CDR1 SQVTM, CDR2 ANQGSEA. The CDR3 spans 12 residues. V lost 8 bases to trimming and J lost 0 bases, with 7 bases between them. Here the CDR3 reads CSTRATNEKLFF. CDR3 bases: TGCAGCACGAGAGCAACTAATGAAAAACTGTTTTTT.

The chain joins TRBV3-1 (or the pseudogene TRBV3-2) to TRBJ1-5; 10 nucleotides line up with TRBD1. The V gene's germline CDR1 is LGHDT and CDR2 YNNKEL (reference sequence). J lost 14 bases, V lost 4 bases, and 8 bases had no gene match. There are 13 residues in the CDR3. The CDR3 DNA follows: TGTGCCAGCAGCCCCCACCAGGGACAGGGGAAGCATTTT. It codes for CASSPHQGQGKHF.

The chain carries TRBV21-1 and TRBJ2-3; the table assigns TRBD2, which was not confirmed against the DNA. TRBV21-1 has pseudogene status. The CDR3 is 20 amino acids. The CDR3: CASSSGTSGGTPTRTDTQYF. DNA of the CDR3: TGTGCCAGCAGCTCCGGGACTAGCGGGGGAACCCCCACCCGCACAGATACGCAGTATTTT.

This chain links TRBV30 with TRBJ2-5, with TRBD2 matching 7 bases. This CDR3 region has 12 residues. Germline assignment: CDR1 GTSNPN and CDR2 SVGIG (reference sequence). V shed 4 bases and J 4 bases; nucleotides not matched to a gene: 3. In DNA form, the CDR3 reads TGTGCCTGGAAAGGCGGGGGAGAGACCCAGTACTTC. It translates to CAWKGGGETQYF.

The chain combines TRBV2 with TRBJ2-5; 7 bases agree with TRBD1. CDR1 and CDR2 (germline): SNHLY, FYNNEI. The V segment lost 8 bases and the J segment 2 bases; nucleotides outside the gene matches: 5. The CDR3 contains 13 residues. CDR3 loop: CASLRQGQETQYF. The DNA for the CDR3 is TGTGCCAGCCTGCGACAGGGACAAGAGACCCAGTACTTC.

This sequence joins TRBV5-1 and TRBJ1-6, with TRBD1 matching 10 bases. Trimming took 6 bases from V and 8 from J; bases not matched to a gene: 5. The CDR3 contains 14 residues. Germline V gene lookup returns CDR1 SGHRS and CDR2 YFSETQ. The CDR3 nucleotides are TGCGCCAGCAAGGCCGGGACAGGGGATTCACCCCTCCACTTT. Protein: CASKAGTGDSPLHF.

This clone was detected only once. The rearrangement joins TRBV30 to TRBJ2-3; D ambiguous. Trimming took 2 bases from V and 5 from J, leaving 5 bases between them. The CDR3 has 11 amino acids. The V gene's germline CDR1 is GTSNPN and CDR2 SVGIG (reference sequence). Here the CDR3 reads CAWSPRDTQYF. The CDR3 DNA reads as TGTGCCTGGAGTCCCCGAGATACGCAGTATTTT.

This rearrangement joins TRBV5-4 to TRBJ2-7; TRBD2 matches at 9 bases. Trimming at V came to 3 bases and at J to 6 bases, leaving 7 bases not matched to a gene. In germline, CDR1 is SGHNT, CDR2 YYREEE (reference sequence). This CDR3 comprises 14 residues. The CDR3 reads CASSWTSDYGEQYF. The CDR3 DNA reads as TGTGCCAGCAGCTGGACTAGCGATTATGGCGAGCAGTACTTC.